The 5 T cell receptor beta chains reported below all come from one sample, sequenced in a study of blood T cell repertoires in COVID-19. Using immunoSEQ multiplex PCR, the repertoire was profiled, and TCRdb retains in-frame clones only, with some absent. Of 50,000 to 65,000 clones listed, approximately 89% are singletons. Source material: peripheral blood. The receptors come from a human donor in a cohort sampled during active COVID-19.

The chain uses TRBV24-1 and TRBJ1-5; possible D gene TRBD1, 5 bases. Germline lookup yields CDR1 KGHDR and CDR2 SFDVKD. Trimming left V 4 bases short and J 7 bases short, with 19 bases between. There are 16 residues in the CDR3. The CDR3 DNA is TGTGCCACCAGTGACCGCTCCGGGGGGGTGAGGCAGCCCCAGCATTTT. As protein: CATSDRSGGVRQPQHF.

The chain employs TRBV20-1 and TRBJ1-1, with TRBD1 matching 7 bases. Trimming took 3 bases from V and 7 from J; bases not matched to a gene: 2. This CDR3 spans 11 amino acids. The V gene's germline CDR1 is DFQATT and CDR2 SNEGSKA (reference sequence). CDR3 region: CSARRTGEAFF. CDR3 sequence (DNA): TGCAGTGCTAGGAGGACAGGTGAAGCTTTCTTT.

The J gene is TRBJ1-6, the V gene TRBV6-5, with no clear D. Germline lookup yields CDR1 MNHEY and CDR2 SVGAGI. V was trimmed by 2 bases and J by 0 bases, leaving 5 bases between them. This CDR3 region has 15 residues. The chain's CDR3 is CASSYGSSYNSPLHF. The CDR3 DNA reads as TGTGCCAGCAGTTACGGGAGCTCCTATAATTCACCCCTCCACTTT.

This clone appeared a few times. For the CDR3, the DNA is TGTGCCAGCAGCTTACGGGGGTTAGGGAGTGCCAATGAGCAGTTCTTC. The encoded protein is CASSLRGLGSANEQFF. The chain recombines TRBV7-3 with TRBJ2-1; possible D gene TRBD2, 6 bases. The germline V gene encodes CDR1 SGHTA and CDR2 FQGTGA. The CDR3 spans 16 residues. V was trimmed by 2 bases and J by 6 bases, leaving 17 bases between them.

The genes are TRBV18 and TRBJ2-7, with 8 nucleotides matching TRBD1. CDR1 is KGHSH, CDR2 LQKENI, per germline. J was trimmed by 9 bases and V by 3 bases; bases with no gene match: 13. The CDR3 is 15 residues long. CDR3 region: CASSPSPGTGLGQYF. CDR3 coding DNA: TGTGCCAGCTCACCCTCCCCGGGGACAGGCCTTGGGCAGTACTTC.